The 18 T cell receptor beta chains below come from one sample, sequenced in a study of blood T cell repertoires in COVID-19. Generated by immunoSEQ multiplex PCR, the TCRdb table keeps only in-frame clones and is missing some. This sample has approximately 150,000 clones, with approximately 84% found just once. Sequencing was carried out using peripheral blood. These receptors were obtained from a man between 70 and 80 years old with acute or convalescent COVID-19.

CDR3 in amino acids: CASSPGGGRETQYF. As DNA, the CDR3 is TGTGCCAGCAGCCCGGGGGGGGGCCGAGAGACCCAGTACTTC. This chain links TRBV9 with TRBJ2-5, with 8 bases that match TRBD2. V lost 4 bases, J lost 4 bases, and 6 bases stayed unmatched. Germline V gene data show CDR1 as SGDLS and CDR2 as YYNGEE. The CDR3 covers 14 residues.

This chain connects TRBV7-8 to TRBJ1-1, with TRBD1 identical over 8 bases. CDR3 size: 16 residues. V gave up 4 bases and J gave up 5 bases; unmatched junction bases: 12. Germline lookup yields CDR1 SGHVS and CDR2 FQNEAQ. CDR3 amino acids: CASSSGWAGGWTEAFF. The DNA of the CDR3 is TGTGCCAGCAGCTCCGGGTGGGCAGGGGGCTGGACTGAAGCTTTCTTT.

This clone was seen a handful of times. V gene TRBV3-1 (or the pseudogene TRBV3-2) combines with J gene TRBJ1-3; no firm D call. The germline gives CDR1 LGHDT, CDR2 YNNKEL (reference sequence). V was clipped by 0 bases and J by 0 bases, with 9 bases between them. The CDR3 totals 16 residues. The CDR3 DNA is TGTGCCAGCAGCCAAGATGAGGCCGTCTCTGGAAACACCATATATTTT. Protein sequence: CASSQDEAVSGNTIYF.

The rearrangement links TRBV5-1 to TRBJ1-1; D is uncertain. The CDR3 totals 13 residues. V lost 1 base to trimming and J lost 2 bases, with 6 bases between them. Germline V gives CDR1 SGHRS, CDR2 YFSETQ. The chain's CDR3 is CASSLRVNTEAFF. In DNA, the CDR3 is TGCGCCAGCAGCTTGAGAGTTAACACTGAAGCTTTCTTT.

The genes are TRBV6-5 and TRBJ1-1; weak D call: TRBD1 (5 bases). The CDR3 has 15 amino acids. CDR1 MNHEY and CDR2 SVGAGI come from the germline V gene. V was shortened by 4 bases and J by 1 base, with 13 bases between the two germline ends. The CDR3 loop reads CASSSPGLQNTEAFF. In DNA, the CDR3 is TGTGCCAGCAGTTCGCCGGGACTCCAGAACACTGAAGCTTTCTTT.

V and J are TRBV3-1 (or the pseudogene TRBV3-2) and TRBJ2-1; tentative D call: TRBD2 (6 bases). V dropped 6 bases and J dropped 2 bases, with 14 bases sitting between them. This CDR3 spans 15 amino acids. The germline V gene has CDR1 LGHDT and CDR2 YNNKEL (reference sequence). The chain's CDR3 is CASSVWGEPYNEQFF. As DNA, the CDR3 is TGTGCCAGCAGTGTCTGGGGGGAACCCTACAATGAGCAGTTCTTC.

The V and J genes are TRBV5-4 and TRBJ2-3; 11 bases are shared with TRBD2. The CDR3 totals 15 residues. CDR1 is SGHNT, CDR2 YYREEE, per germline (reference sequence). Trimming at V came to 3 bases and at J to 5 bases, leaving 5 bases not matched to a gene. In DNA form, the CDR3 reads TGTGCCAGCAGCTCCTATAGCGGGGGGGGAGATACGCAGTATTTT. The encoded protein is CASSSYSGGGDTQYF.

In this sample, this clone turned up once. CDR3 nucleotide sequence: TGTGCCAGTAGTATCGTAGGGGGCCCCATGAACACTGAAGCTTTCTTT. It is translated as CASSIVGGPMNTEAFF. The V gene is TRBV19, the J gene TRBJ1-1, with 7 bases that match TRBD1. This CDR3 region has 16 residues. From germline, CDR1 is LNHDA and CDR2 SQIVND (reference sequence). V lost 3 bases and J lost 0; bases outside the gene matches: 7.

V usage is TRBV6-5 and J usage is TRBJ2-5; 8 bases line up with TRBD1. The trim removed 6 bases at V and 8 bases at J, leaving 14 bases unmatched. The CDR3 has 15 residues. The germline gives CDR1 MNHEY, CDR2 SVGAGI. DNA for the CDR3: TGTGCCAGCAGACACGCCAGGGGGCTGTCGGTAACCCAGTACTTC. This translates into CASRHARGLSVTQYF.

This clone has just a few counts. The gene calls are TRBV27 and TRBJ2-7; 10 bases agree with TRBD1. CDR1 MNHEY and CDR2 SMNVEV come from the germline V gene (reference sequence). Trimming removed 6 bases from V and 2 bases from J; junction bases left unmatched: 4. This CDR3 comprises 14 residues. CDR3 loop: CASRRQGATYEQYF. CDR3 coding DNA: TGTGCCAGCAGGAGACAGGGGGCCACCTACGAGCAGTACTTC.

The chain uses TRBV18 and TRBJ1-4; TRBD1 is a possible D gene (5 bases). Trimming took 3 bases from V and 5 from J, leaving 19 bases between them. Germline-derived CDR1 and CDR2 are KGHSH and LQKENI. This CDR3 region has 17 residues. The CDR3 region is CASSPGTVGGRNEKLFF. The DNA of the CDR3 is TGTGCCAGCTCACCGGGAACCGTGGGGGGAAGAAATGAAAAACTGTTTTTT.

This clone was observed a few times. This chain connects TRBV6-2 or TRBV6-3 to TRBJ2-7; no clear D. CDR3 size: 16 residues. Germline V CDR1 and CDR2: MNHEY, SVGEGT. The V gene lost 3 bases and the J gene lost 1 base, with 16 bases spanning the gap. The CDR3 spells CASSYPYSVASYEQYF. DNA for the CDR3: TGTGCCAGCAGTTATCCCTATTCCGTCGCTTCCTACGAGCAGTACTTC.

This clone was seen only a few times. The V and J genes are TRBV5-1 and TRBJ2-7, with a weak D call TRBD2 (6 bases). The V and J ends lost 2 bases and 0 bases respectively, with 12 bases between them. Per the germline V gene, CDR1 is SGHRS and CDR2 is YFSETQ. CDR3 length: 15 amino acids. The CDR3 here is CASSLLAQSSYEQYF. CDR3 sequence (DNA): TGCGCCAGCAGCTTACTAGCCCAGAGCTCCTACGAGCAGTACTTC.

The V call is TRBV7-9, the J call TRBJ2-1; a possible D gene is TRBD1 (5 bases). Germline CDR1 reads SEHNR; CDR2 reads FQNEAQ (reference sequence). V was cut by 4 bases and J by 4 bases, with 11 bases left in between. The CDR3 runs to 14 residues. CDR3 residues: CASSSPGQYNEQFF. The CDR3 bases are TGTGCCAGCAGCTCTCCAGGGCAGTACAATGAGCAGTTCTTC.

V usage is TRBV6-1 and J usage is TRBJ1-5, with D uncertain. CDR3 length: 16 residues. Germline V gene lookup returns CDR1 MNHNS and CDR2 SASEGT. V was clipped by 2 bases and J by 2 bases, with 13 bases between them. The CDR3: CASSEYAGVGNQPQHF. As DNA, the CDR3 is TGTGCCAGCAGTGAATATGCGGGTGTTGGCAATCAGCCCCAGCATTTT.

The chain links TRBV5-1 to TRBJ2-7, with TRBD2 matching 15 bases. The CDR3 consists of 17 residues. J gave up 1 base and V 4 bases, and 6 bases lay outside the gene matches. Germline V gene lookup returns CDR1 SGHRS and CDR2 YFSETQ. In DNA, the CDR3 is TGCGCCAGCAGCCCCGGGACTAGCGGGAGGCCTTCCTACGAGCAGTACTTC. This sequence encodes CASSPGTSGRPSYEQYF.

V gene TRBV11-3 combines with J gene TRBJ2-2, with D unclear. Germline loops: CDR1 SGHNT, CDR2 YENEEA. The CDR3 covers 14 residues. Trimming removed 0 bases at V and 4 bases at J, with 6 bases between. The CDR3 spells CASSLDRGTGELFF. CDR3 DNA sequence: TGTGCCAGCAGCTTAGATCGCGGCACCGGGGAGCTGTTTTTT.

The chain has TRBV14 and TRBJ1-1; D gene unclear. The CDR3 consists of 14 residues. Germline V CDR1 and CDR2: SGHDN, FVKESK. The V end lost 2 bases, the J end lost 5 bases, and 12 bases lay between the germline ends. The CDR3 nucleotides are TGTGCCAGCAGCCAATTACCGTCGGGAACTGAAGCTTTCTTT. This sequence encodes CASSQLPSGTEAFF. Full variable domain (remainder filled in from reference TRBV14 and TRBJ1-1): EAGVTQFPSHSVIEKGQTVTLRCDPISGHDNLYWYRRVMGKEIKFLLHFVKESKQDESGMPNNRFLAERTGGTYSTLKVQPAELEDSGVYFCASSQLPSGTEAFFGQGTRLTVV.